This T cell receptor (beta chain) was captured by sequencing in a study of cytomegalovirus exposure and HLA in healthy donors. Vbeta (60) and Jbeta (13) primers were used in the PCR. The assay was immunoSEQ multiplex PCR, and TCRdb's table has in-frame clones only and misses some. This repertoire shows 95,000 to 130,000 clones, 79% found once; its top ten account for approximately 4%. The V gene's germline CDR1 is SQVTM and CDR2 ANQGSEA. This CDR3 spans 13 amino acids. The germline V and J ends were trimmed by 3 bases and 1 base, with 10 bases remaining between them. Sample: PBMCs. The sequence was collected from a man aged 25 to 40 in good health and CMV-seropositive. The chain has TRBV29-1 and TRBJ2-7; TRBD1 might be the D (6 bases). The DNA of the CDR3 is TGCAGCGTTGAGAACAGGGATTCCTACGAGCAGTACTTC. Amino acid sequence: CSVENRDSYEQYF.